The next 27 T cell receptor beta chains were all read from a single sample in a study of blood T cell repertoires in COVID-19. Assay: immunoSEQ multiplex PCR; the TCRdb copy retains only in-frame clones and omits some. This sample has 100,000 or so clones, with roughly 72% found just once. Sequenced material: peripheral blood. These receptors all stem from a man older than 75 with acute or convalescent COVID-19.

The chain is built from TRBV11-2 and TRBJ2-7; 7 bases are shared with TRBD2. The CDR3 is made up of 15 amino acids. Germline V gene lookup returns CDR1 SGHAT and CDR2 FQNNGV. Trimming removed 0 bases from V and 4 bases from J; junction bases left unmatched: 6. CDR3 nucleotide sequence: TGTGCCAGCAGCTTAGAGCCGGGACTACCATACGAGCAGTACTTC. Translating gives CASSLEPGLPYEQYF. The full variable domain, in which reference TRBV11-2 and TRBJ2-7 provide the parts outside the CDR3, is EAGVAQSPRYKIIEKRQSVAFWCNPISGHATLYWYQQILGQGPKLLIQFQNNGVVDDSQLPKDRFSAERLKGVDSTLKIQPAKLEDSAVYLCASSLEPGLPYEQYFGPGTRLTVT.

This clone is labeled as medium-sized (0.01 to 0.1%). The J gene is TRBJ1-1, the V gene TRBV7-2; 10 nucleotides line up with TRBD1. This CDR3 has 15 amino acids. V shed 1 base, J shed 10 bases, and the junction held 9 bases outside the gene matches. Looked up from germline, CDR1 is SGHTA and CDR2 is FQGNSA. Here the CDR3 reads CASSLVGGQGIGAFF. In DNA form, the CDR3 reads TGTGCCAGCAGCTTAGTGGGGGGACAGGGGATCGGAGCTTTCTTT.

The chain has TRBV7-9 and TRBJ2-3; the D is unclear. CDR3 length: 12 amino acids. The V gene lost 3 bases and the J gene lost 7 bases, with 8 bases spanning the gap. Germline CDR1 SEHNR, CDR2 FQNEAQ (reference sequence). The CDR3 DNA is TGTGCCAGCAGCTTTTCCGACAATACGCAGTATTTT. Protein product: CASSFSDNTQYF.

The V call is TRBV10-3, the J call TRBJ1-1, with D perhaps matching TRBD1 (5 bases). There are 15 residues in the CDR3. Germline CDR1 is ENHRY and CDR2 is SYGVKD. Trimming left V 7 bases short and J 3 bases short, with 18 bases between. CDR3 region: CAINSDVGGDTEAFF. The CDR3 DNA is TGTGCCATCAACTCCGACGTGGGAGGGGACACTGAAGCTTTCTTT.

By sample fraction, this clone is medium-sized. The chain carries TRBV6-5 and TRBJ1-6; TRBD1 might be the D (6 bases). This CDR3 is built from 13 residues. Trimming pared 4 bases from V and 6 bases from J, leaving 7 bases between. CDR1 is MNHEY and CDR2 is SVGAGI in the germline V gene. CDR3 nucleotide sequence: TGTGCCAGCAGTTTGGGGGCTAATTCACCCCTCCACTTT. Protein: CASSLGANSPLHF.

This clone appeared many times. Written as DNA, the CDR3 is TGTGCCAGCCGCCCGGGACAGGGGCCGTACGAGCAGTACTTC. Residues: CASRPGQGPYEQYF. V is TRBV18 and J is TRBJ2-7; the match to TRBD1 covers 10 bases. CDR1 and CDR2 (germline): KGHSH, LQKENI. This CDR3 is 14 amino acids long. The junction had 8 bases not matched to a gene; V was cut back by 8 bases and J by 4 bases.

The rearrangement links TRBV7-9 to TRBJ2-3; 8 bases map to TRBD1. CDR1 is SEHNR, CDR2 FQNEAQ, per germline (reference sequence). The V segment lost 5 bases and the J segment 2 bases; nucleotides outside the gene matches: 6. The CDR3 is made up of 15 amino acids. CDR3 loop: CASSQGAGVTDTQYF. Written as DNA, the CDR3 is TGTGCCAGCAGCCAGGGGGCTGGGGTCACAGATACGCAGTATTTT.

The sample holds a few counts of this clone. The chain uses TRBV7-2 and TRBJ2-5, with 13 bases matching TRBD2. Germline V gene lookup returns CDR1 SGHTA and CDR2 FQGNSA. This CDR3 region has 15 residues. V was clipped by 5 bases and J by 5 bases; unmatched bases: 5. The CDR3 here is CASSHETSGRETQYF. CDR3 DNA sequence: TGTGCCAGCAGCCATGAGACTAGCGGGAGGGAGACCCAGTACTTC.

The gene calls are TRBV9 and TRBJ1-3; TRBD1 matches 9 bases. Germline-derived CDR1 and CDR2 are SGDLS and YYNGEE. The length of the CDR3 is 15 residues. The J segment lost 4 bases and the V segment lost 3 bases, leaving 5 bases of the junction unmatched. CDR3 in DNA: TGTGCCAGCAGCGCACAGGGGGCCCCAGGAAACACCATATATTTT. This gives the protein CASSAQGAPGNTIYF. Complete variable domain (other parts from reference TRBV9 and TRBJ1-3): DSGVTQTPKHLITATGQRVTLRCSPRSGDLSVYWYQQSLDQGLQFLIQYYNGEERAKGNILERFSAQQFPDLHSELNLSSLELGDSALYFCASSAQGAPGNTIYFGEGSWLTVV.

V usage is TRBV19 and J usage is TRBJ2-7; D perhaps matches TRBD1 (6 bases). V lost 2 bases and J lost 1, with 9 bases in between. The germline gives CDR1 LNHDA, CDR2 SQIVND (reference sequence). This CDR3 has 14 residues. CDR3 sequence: CASSISDRSYEQYF. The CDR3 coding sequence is TGTGCCAGTAGTATATCAGACAGGTCCTACGAGCAGTACTTC.

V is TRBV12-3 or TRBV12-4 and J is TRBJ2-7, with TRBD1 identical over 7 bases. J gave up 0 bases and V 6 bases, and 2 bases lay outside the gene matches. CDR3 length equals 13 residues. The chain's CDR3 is CASSRDSSYEQYF. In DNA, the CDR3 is TGTGCCAGCAGCAGGGACAGCTCCTACGAGCAGTACTTC.

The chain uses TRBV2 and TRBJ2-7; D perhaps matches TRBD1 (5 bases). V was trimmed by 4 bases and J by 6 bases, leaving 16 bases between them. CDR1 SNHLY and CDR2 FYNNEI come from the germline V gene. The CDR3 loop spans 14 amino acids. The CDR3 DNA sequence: TGTGCCAGCAGTGCCGGACAAGCTCTGGGCGAGCAGTACTTC. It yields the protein CASSAGQALGEQYF. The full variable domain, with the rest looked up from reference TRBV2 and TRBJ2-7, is EPEVTQTPSHQVTQMGQEVILRCVPISNHLYFYWYRQILGQKVEFLVSFYNNEISEKSEIFDDQFSVERPDGSNFTLKIRSTKLEDSAMYFCASSAGQALGEQYFGPGTRLTVT.

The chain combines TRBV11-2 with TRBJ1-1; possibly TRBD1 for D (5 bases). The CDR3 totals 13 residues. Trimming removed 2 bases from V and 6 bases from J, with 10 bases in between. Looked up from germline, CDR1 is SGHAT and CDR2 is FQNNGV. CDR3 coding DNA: TGTGCCAGCAGCTTAACGGGGGTTCCTGAAGCTTTCTTT. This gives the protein CASSLTGVPEAFF.

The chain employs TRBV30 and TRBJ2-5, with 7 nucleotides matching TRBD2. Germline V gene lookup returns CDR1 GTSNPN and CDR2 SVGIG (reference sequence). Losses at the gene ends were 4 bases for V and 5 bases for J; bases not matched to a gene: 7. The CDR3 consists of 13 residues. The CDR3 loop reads CAWIGEGQETQYF. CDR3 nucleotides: TGTGCCTGGATAGGGGAGGGGCAGGAGACCCAGTACTTC.

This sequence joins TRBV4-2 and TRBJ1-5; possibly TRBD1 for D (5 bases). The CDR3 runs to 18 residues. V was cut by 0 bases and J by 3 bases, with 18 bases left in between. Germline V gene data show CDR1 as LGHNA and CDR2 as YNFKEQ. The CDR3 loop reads CASSQDYSAREVNQPQHF. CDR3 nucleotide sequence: TGTGCCAGCAGCCAAGATTATAGTGCCAGGGAGGTCAATCAGCCCCAGCATTTT.

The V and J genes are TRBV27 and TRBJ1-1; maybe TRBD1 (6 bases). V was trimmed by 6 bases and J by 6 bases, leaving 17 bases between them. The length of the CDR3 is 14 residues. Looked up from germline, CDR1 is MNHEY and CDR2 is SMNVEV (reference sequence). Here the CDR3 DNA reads TGTGCCAGCAGCCCCACCACAGGGAGGGCTGAAGCTTTCTTT. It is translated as CASSPTTGRAEAFF.

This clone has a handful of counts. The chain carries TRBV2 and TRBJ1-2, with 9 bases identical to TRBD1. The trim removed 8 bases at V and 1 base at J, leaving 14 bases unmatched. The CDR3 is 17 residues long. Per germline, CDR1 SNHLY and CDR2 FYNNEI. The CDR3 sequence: CASAGYRGRDRNYGYTF. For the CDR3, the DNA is TGTGCCAGCGCAGGGTACAGGGGGCGCGATCGTAACTATGGCTACACCTTC.

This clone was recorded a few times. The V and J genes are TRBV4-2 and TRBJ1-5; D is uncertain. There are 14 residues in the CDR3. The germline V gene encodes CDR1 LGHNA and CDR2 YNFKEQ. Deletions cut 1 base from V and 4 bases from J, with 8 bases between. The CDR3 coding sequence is TGTGCCAGCAGCCAAGTGGGCTCTAATCAGCCCCAGCATTTT. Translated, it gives CASSQVGSNQPQHF.

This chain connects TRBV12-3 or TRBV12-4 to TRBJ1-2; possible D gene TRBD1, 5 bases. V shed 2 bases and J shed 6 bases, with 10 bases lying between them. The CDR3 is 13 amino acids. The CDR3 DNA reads TGTGCCAGCAGTTTATTAAACAGGCATGGCTACACCTTC. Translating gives CASSLLNRHGYTF.

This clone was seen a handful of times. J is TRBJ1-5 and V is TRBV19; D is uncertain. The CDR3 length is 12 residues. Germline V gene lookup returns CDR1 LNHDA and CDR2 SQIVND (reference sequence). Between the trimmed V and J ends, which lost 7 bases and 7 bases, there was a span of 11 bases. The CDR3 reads CASKEGGQPQHF. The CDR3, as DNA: TGTGCCAGTAAGGAAGGAGGACAGCCCCAGCATTTT.

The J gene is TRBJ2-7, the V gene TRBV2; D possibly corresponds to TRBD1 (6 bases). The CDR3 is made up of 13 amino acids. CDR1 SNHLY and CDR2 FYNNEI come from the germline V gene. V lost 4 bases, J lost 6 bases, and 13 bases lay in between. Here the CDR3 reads CASSAYRVLEQYF. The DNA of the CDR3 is TGTGCCAGCAGTGCCTACAGGGTTCTCGAGCAGTACTTC. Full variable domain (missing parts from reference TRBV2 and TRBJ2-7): EPEVTQTPSHQVTQMGQEVILRCVPISNHLYFYWYRQILGQKVEFLVSFYNNEISEKSEIFDDQFSVERPDGSNFTLKIRSTKLEDSAMYFCASSAYRVLEQYFGPGTRLTVT.

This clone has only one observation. CDR3 sequence: CASSLLSGSKDEQFF. CDR3 bases: TGTGCCAGCAGTTTATTAAGCGGGAGCAAAGATGAGCAGTTCTTC. This sequence joins TRBV28 and TRBJ2-1; 8 bases are shared with TRBD2. Per the germline V gene, CDR1 is MDHEN and CDR2 is SYDVKM. J was trimmed by 8 bases and V by 1 base; bases with no gene match: 7. The CDR3 length is 15 residues.

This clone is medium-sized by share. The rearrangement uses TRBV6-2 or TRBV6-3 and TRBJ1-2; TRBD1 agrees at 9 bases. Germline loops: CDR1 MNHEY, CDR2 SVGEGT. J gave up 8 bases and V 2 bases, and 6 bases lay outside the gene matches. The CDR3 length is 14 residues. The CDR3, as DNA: TGTGCCAGCAGTTACAGTGGACAGGGGACGGGCTACACCTTC. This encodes CASSYSGQGTGYTF.

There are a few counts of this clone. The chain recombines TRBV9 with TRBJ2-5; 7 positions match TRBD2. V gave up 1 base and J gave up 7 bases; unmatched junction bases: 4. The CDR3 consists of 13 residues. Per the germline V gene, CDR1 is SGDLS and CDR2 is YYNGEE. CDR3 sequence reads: CASSVSQRGTQYF. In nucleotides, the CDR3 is TGTGCCAGCAGCGTAAGCCAGCGGGGGACCCAGTACTTC.

In nucleotides, the CDR3 is TGTGCCAGCAGTTTCGACCGGGAGGGCTACACCTTC. Translating it yields CASSFDREGYTF. The chain uses TRBV12-3 or TRBV12-4 and TRBJ1-2; D ambiguous. The CDR3 has 12 residues. Trimming removed 3 bases from V and 8 bases from J, with 10 bases in between.

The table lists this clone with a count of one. The CDR3 DNA sequence: TGTGCCAGCAGGCTAAATGCGGAGCAGTTCTTC. Its translation: CASRLNAEQFF. This chain links TRBV28 with TRBJ2-1; no reliable D call. Trimming stripped 6 bases from V and 10 bases from J, with 10 bases between. This CDR3 comprises 11 residues. Per germline, CDR1 MDHEN and CDR2 SYDVKM.

Here the CDR3 reads CASSERDRAGNEQFF. The CDR3 DNA sequence: TGCGCCAGCAGTGAGAGGGACAGGGCAGGCAATGAGCAGTTCTTC. This chain uses TRBV10-1 with TRBJ2-1; 9 bases match TRBD1. The length of the CDR3 is 15 residues. CDR1 and CDR2 from the germline V gene are WNHNN and SYGVQD (reference sequence). The V segment lost 2 bases and the J segment 6 bases; nucleotides outside the gene matches: 5.